These 15 T cell receptor beta chains share one sample of origin, sequenced in a study of blood T cell repertoires in COVID-19. Clones were sequenced by immunoSEQ multiplex PCR, and TCRdb holds only the in-frame ones, with some missing. The sample yields 200,000 or so clones, over 75% seen once. Sequencing input: PBMCs or T cells enriched from blood (not recorded which). Every receptor here comes from a man aged 30-40 years in a cohort exposed to, infected with or recovered from COVID-19 (not recorded which).

The chain employs TRBV28 and TRBJ1-6; D gene unclear. The CDR3 runs 14 residues. Germline CDR1 reads MDHEN; CDR2 reads SYDVKM. V lost 6 bases and J 5 bases, leaving 11 bases between the germline ends. The CDR3 coding sequence is TGTGCCAGCAGCCCCATAGCTAATAATTCACCCCTCCACTTT. It encodes CASSPIANNSPLHF. Full variable domain (rest looked up from reference TRBV28 and TRBJ1-6): DVKVTQSSRYLVKRTGEKVFLECVQDMDHENMFWYRQDPGLGLRLIYFSYDVKMKEKGDIPEGYSVSREKKERFSLILESASTNQTSMYLCASSPIANNSPLHFGNGTRLTVT.

V gene TRBV15 combines with J gene TRBJ2-1; TRBD1 aligns across 9 bases. The V gene's germline CDR1 is LNHNV and CDR2 YYDKDF (reference sequence). The CDR3 is 14 amino acids. Trimming cost V 8 bases and J 6 bases; bases outside gene matches: 8. This CDR3 reads CATRVQGAGNEQFF. CDR3 sequence (DNA): TGTGCCACCCGAGTACAGGGGGCGGGCAATGAGCAGTTCTTC.

The table lists this clone with a count of one. The V gene is TRBV5-1, the J gene TRBJ2-3; D remains ambiguous. Trimming stripped 3 bases from V and 0 bases from J, with 2 bases between. Germline CDR1 is SGHRS and CDR2 is YFSETQ. There are 12 residues in the CDR3. The CDR3: CASSSSTDTQYF. The CDR3 nucleotides read TGCGCCAGCAGCTCAAGCACAGATACGCAGTATTTT.

Only a few counts were recorded for this clone. This chain uses TRBV9 with TRBJ2-1; the D gene is possibly TRBD2 (5 bases). The CDR3 sequence is 15 residues long. V gave up 2 bases and J gave up 7 bases, with 16 bases separating them. Germline V gene sequence: CDR1 SGDLS, CDR2 YYNGEE. CDR3 nucleotide sequence: TGTGCCAGCAGCGTTAAAATGGACTTTTCTAATGAGCAGTTCTTC. Encoded protein: CASSVKMDFSNEQFF.

J is TRBJ1-1 and V is TRBV16; 7 nucleotides line up with TRBD1. CDR1 and CDR2 from the germline V gene are KGHSY and FQNENV. The CDR3 has 14 residues. The V segment lost 2 bases and the J segment 7 bases; nucleotides outside the gene matches: 7. The CDR3 DNA follows: TGTGCCAGCAGCCAAAGGACAGGCGGACTTGAAGCTTTCTTT. Its translation: CASSQRTGGLEAFF.

The chain employs TRBV5-4 and TRBJ2-3; 9 positions agree with TRBD2. In germline, CDR1 is SGHNT, CDR2 YYREEE (reference sequence). Trimming at V came to 2 bases and at J to 7 bases, leaving 5 bases not matched to a gene. CDR3 length equals 14 residues. CDR3 sequence: CASSLAGGINTQYF. CDR3 sequence (DNA): TGTGCCAGCAGCTTAGCGGGAGGAATAAATACGCAGTATTTT.

The gene calls are TRBV5-6 and TRBJ1-5, with 8 positions matching TRBD1. Trimming at V came to 4 bases and at J to 5 bases, leaving 11 bases not matched to a gene. CDR1 is SGHDT, CDR2 YYEEEE, per germline. The CDR3 has 16 residues. CDR3 nucleotides: TGTGCCAGCAGCCCCAAGGACAGGGCTACCTATCAGCCCCAGCATTTT. It yields the protein CASSPKDRATYQPQHF.

The chain combines TRBV19 with TRBJ1-5, with a possible D match to TRBD1 (6 bases). Looked up from germline, CDR1 is LNHDA and CDR2 is SQIVND (reference sequence). V lost 2 bases and J lost 5, with 19 bases in between. CDR3 length: 17 amino acids. For the CDR3, the DNA is TGTGCCAGTAGTATACAGGTGGCGGGCAGGGGTCATCAGCCCCAGCATTTT. Amino acids: CASSIQVAGRGHQPQHF.

The CDR3 here is CASSLFNPGTGGRETQYF. The CDR3 nucleotides read TGTGCCAGCAGTTTATTTAATCCCGGGACAGGGGGCCGGGAGACCCAGTACTTC. This chain joins TRBV27 and TRBJ2-5; TRBD1 agrees at 12 bases. V shed 1 base, J shed 5 bases, and the junction held 11 bases outside the gene matches. Germline V lookup: CDR1 MNHEY, CDR2 SMNVEV (reference sequence). The length of the CDR3 is 18 residues.

The rearrangement links TRBV7-3 to TRBJ1-1, with 8 positions matching TRBD1. There are 14 residues in the CDR3. The germline V gene encodes CDR1 SGHTA and CDR2 FQGTGA. Losses at the gene ends were 4 bases for V and 5 bases for J; bases not matched to a gene: 6. The CDR3 sequence: CASSSTGARTEAFF. The CDR3 DNA reads as TGTGCCAGCAGCTCGACAGGGGCCCGGACTGAAGCTTTCTTT. The whole variable domain, remainder taken from reference TRBV7-3 and TRBJ1-1, is GAGVSQTPSNKVTEKGKYVELRCDPISGHTALYWYRQSLGQGPEFLIYFQGTGAADDSGLPNDRFFAVRPEGSVSTLKIQRTERGDSAVYLCASSSTGARTEAFFGQGTRLTVV.

This chain links TRBV9 with TRBJ1-5; 8 positions match TRBD1. CDR3 length: 15 residues. V shed 4 bases, J shed 5 bases, and the junction held 8 bases outside the gene matches. Germline lookup yields CDR1 SGDLS and CDR2 YYNGEE. The DNA for the CDR3 is TGTGCCAGCAGCCCCTGGACAGGGATCGATCAGCCCCAGCATTTT. It yields the protein CASSPWTGIDQPQHF.

J is TRBJ2-1 and V is TRBV7-3, with D maybe TRBD2 (6 bases). Trimming removed 5 bases at V and 2 bases at J, with 13 bases between. Per germline, CDR1 SGHTA and CDR2 FQGTGA. The CDR3 extends over 15 amino acids. The CDR3 region is CASSLGTLTYNEQFF. CDR3 sequence (DNA): TGTGCCAGCAGCCTGGGGACTTTAACCTACAATGAGCAGTTCTTC.

This clone was counted once. The chain joins TRBV5-5 to TRBJ1-1; D unclear. The CDR3 is 14 residues long. Trimming took 4 bases from V and 2 from J, leaving 12 bases between them. CDR1 is SGHKS, CDR2 YYEKEE, per germline (reference sequence). The CDR3, as DNA: TGTGCCAGCAGCCCCGGGAGCGGAAACACTGAAGCTTTCTTT. Amino acid sequence: CASSPGSGNTEAFF.

The chain joins TRBV11-1 to TRBJ2-7; TRBD1 matches at 8 bases. The CDR3 consists of 14 residues. After removal of 5 bases from V and 0 bases from J, the junction contained 3 bases not matched to a gene. Germline CDR1 SGHAT, CDR2 FQDESV (reference sequence). The CDR3 bases are TGTGCCAGCAGCCGGACAGGGAGCTCCTACGAGCAGTACTTC. It codes for CASSRTGSSYEQYF.

The chain uses TRBV6-5 and TRBJ1-3, with D possibly TRBD1 on 6 matching bases. Germline loops: CDR1 MNHEY, CDR2 SVGAGI. The ends were cut back, 0 bases at V and 4 bases at J, with 13 bases in the middle. CDR3 length: 16 residues. The CDR3 nucleotides are TGTGCCAGCAGTTACTCGACGGGGGGCGACGGAAACACCATATATTTT. Its protein product is CASSYSTGGDGNTIYF.